Below, 17 T cell receptor beta chains from the same sample are listed, as sequenced in a study of blood T cell repertoires in COVID-19. Using immunoSEQ multiplex PCR, the repertoire was profiled, and TCRdb retains in-frame clones only, with some absent. The table includes 150,000 to 200,000 clones, 85% to 90% detected once. Specimen: peripheral blood. The receptors were sampled from a man aged 40-50 years with active or convalescent COVID-19.

This clone has more than one count but fewer than ten. The V and J genes are TRBV28 and TRBJ1-1; D gene ambiguous. The CDR3 is 11 amino acids. The V gene's germline CDR1 is MDHEN and CDR2 SYDVKM. Trimming cost V 4 bases and J 11 bases, with 11 bases left between them. The CDR3 region is CASSSTRPAFF. The CDR3 DNA follows: TGTGCCAGCAGTTCGACACGTCCGGCTTTCTTT.

The chain has TRBV5-1 and TRBJ1-3; perhaps TRBD1 as D (6 bases). The CDR3 is made up of 15 amino acids. The V end lost 4 bases, the J end lost 1 base, and 12 bases lay between the germline ends. The germline gives CDR1 SGHRS, CDR2 YFSETQ. The CDR3 is CASSTQGFSGNTIYF. DNA of the CDR3: TGCGCCAGCAGCACACAGGGTTTTTCTGGAAACACCATATATTTT.

This sequence joins TRBV3-1 (or the pseudogene TRBV3-2) and TRBJ1-1; D might be TRBD1 (6 bases). Per the germline V gene, CDR1 is LGHDT and CDR2 is YNNKEL (reference sequence). Trimming cost V 8 bases and J 5 bases, with 27 bases left between them. CDR3 size: 17 residues. The DNA for the CDR3 is TGTGCCAGCGGACACAATCGACAGGCCCTCCTCGGAACTGAAGCTTTCTTT. Translation gives CASGHNRQALLGTEAFF.

The V gene is TRBV6-5, the J gene TRBJ2-6, with a weak D call TRBD1 (5 bases). This CDR3 has 15 residues. V was clipped by 6 bases and J by 0 bases, with 9 bases between them. Per the germline V gene, CDR1 is MNHEY and CDR2 is SVGAGI. The CDR3 region is CASRDKSSGANVLTF. Here the CDR3 DNA reads TGTGCCAGCAGGGACAAGAGCTCTGGGGCCAACGTCCTGACTTTC.

This rearrangement joins TRBV7-3 to TRBJ2-7; D is ambiguous. V was shortened by 1 base and J by 2 bases, with 12 bases between the two germline ends. Per the germline V gene, CDR1 is SGHTA and CDR2 is FQGTGA. CDR3 length: 15 residues. CDR3 nucleotide sequence: TGTGCCAGCAGCTTAAATGGCGGCAGAACCTACGAGCAGTACTTC. Translated: CASSLNGGRTYEQYF.

This clone was detected a few times. Written as DNA, the CDR3 is TGTGCCAGCAGCCTCGGGACAGACCCCTACGAGCAGTACTTC. It is translated as CASSLGTDPYEQYF. V usage is TRBV7-3 and J usage is TRBJ2-7; 7 bases align to TRBD1. With 5 bases clipped from V and 2 bases from J, the junction kept 6 bases outside the gene matches. The germline V gene has CDR1 SGHTA and CDR2 FQGTGA. The CDR3 runs to 14 residues.

This chain's CDR3 is CASRATGGYGYTF. The DNA for the CDR3 is TGTGCCAGCAGAGCGACAGGGGGCTATGGCTACACCTTC. V gene TRBV12-3 or TRBV12-4 combines with J gene TRBJ1-2, with 9 bases lining up with TRBD1. V shed 6 bases, J shed 4 bases, and the junction held 3 bases outside the gene matches. The length of the CDR3 is 13 residues.

This chain connects TRBV19 to TRBJ1-4; D not resolved. The CDR3 extends over 15 amino acids. V was pared by 3 bases and J by 4 bases, with 12 bases between. CDR1 LNHDA and CDR2 SQIVND come from the germline V gene (reference sequence). CDR3 protein: CASSMFQAHNEKLFF. In DNA, the CDR3 is TGTGCCAGTAGTATGTTTCAGGCCCATAATGAAAAACTGTTTTTT.

V gene TRBV19 combines with J gene TRBJ2-1; 8 nucleotides align to TRBD1. V gave up 4 bases and J gave up 6 bases; unmatched junction bases: 5. Germline CDR1 and CDR2: LNHDA and SQIVND (reference sequence). The CDR3 is 14 residues long. CDR3 sequence reads: CASSTQGALNEQFF. The CDR3 DNA follows: TGTGCCAGTAGTACCCAGGGGGCACTCAATGAGCAGTTCTTC.

The V gene is TRBV19, the J gene TRBJ1-5, with TRBD1 matching over 8 bases. Looked up from germline, CDR1 is LNHDA and CDR2 is SQIVND (reference sequence). Unmatched junction bases numbered 9, after V lost 10 bases and J lost 1 base. The CDR3 loop spans 15 amino acids. This chain's CDR3 is CATLAGGSSNQPQHF. CDR3 coding DNA: TGTGCCACCCTCGCAGGGGGCTCGAGCAATCAGCCCCAGCATTTT. Based on the CDR3 plus reference TRBV19 and TRBJ1-5, the full variable domain is DGGITQSPKYLFRKEGQNVTLSCEQNLNHDAMYWYRQDPGQGLRLIYYSQIVNDFQKGDIAEGYSVSREKKESFPLTVTSAQKNPTAFYLCATLAGGSSNQPQHFGDGTRLSIL.

This clone was seen only a few times. The chain combines TRBV7-8 with TRBJ1-4, with a weak D call TRBD1 (6 bases). Trimming removed 5 bases at V and 4 bases at J, with 14 bases between. The CDR3 has 15 amino acids. CDR1 and CDR2 from the germline V gene are SGHVS and FQNEAQ. The CDR3 nucleotides read TGTGCCAGCAGCCCCCGATGGGACAATAATGAAAAACTGTTTTTT. It yields the protein CASSPRWDNNEKLFF. Full variable domain (remainder filled in from reference TRBV7-8 and TRBJ1-4): GAGVSQSPRYKVAKRGQDVALRCDPISGHVSLFWYQQALGQGPEFLTYFQNEAQLDKSGLPSDRFFAERPEGSVSTLKIQRTQQEDSAVYLCASSPRWDNNEKLFFGSGTQLSVL.

The chain is built from TRBV4-2 and TRBJ1-3; 7 bases agree with TRBD1. CDR3 length equals 16 residues. Germline lookup yields CDR1 LGHNA and CDR2 YNFKEQ. The junction had 8 bases not matched to a gene; V was cut back by 6 bases and J by 0 bases. The CDR3 spells CASRLRQGVSGNTIYF. The CDR3 DNA reads as TGTGCCAGCAGACTTCGACAGGGCGTCTCTGGAAACACCATATATTTT.

The rearrangement uses TRBV27 and TRBJ2-7, with TRBD1 matching 8 bases. V lost 3 bases and J lost 3; bases outside the gene matches: 4. The CDR3 loop spans 14 amino acids. Germline CDR1 is MNHEY and CDR2 is SMNVEV (reference sequence). As DNA, the CDR3 is TGTGCCAGCAGTTTTGGGACAGGACACTACGAGCAGTACTTC. Its translation: CASSFGTGHYEQYF.

The chain recombines TRBV4-1 with TRBJ2-7; perhaps TRBD1 as D (6 bases). The CDR3 is made up of 16 amino acids. With 3 bases removed from V and 4 bases from J, the gap between germline ends came to 19 bases. Looked up from germline, CDR1 is MGHRA and CDR2 is YSYEKL. The CDR3 DNA reads TGCGCCAGCAGCCACCCGGTCGGGACAAACAAATACGAGCAGTACTTC. Translated, it gives CASSHPVGTNKYEQYF.

This clone was counted a few times. CDR3 residues: CASSHSGEKLFF. CDR3 sequence (DNA): TGTGCCAGCTCCCACTCGGGTGAAAAACTGTTTTTT. The chain is built from TRBV18 and TRBJ1-4; D unclear. Trimming removed 6 bases from V and 7 bases from J, with 9 bases in between. The CDR3 runs to 12 residues. Germline V gene sequence: CDR1 KGHSH, CDR2 LQKENI. The whole variable domain, remainder taken from reference TRBV18 and TRBJ1-4, is NAGVMQNPRHLVRRRGQEARLRCSPMKGHSHVYWYRQLPEEGLKFMVYLQKENIIDESGMPKERFSAEFPKEGPSILRIQQVVRGDSAAYFCASSHSGEKLFFGSGTQLSVL.

This clone has just a few counts. Other DNA sequences in this specimen translate into the identical CDR3. The gene calls are TRBV9 and TRBJ1-1; D is unclear. Germline assignment: CDR1 SGDLS and CDR2 YYNGEE. The ends were cut back, 0 bases at V and 3 bases at J, with 6 bases in the middle. There are 13 residues in the CDR3. The DNA of the CDR3 is TGTGCCAGCAGCGTAGCGGGGTACACTGAAGCTTTCTTT. Its translation is CASSVAGYTEAFF.

The CDR3 DNA is TGTGCCACCAGGGAGACTAATGAAAAACTGTTTTTT. Protein: CATRETNEKLFF. This chain uses TRBV12-3 or TRBV12-4 with TRBJ1-4; tentatively, D is TRBD1 (5 bases). The V end was cut by 10 bases, the J end by 2 bases, with 8 bases between. CDR3 size: 12 residues.